These 26 T cell receptor beta chains came from one sample sequenced in a study of blood T cell repertoires in COVID-19. Sequencing was performed with immunoSEQ multiplex PCR; in TCRdb, only in-frame clones are kept and a portion is missing. The table shows about 280,000 clones, with approximately 83% occurring only once. The sequenced material came from peripheral blood. The receptors originated from a woman in her 30s who had recovered from COVID-19.

The chain couples TRBV25-1 to TRBJ2-2; perhaps TRBD2 as D (6 bases). CDR1 and CDR2 (germline): MGHDK, SYGVNS. The CDR3 is made up of 13 amino acids. The ends were cut back, 10 bases at V and 3 bases at J, with 12 bases in the middle. Written as DNA, the CDR3 is TGTGCCACCGGGGAGGTATACACCGGGGAGCTGTTTTTT. This sequence encodes CATGEVYTGELFF. Supplemented by reference TRBV25-1 and TRBJ2-2, the full variable domain reads EADIYQTPRYLVIGTGKKITLECSQTMGHDKMYWYQQDPGMELHLIHYSYGVNSTEKGDLSSESTVSRIRTEHFPLTLESARPSHTSQYLCATGEVYTGELFFGEGSRLTVL.

The V call is TRBV5-1, the J call TRBJ1-2; 9 nucleotides line up with TRBD1. The CDR3 runs to 16 residues. Germline lookup yields CDR1 SGHRS and CDR2 YFSETQ. V shed 0 bases, J shed 3 bases, and the junction held 6 bases outside the gene matches. The CDR3 sequence: CASSLAGDRADYGYTF. The CDR3, as DNA: TGCGCCAGCAGCTTGGCGGGGGACAGGGCCGACTATGGCTACACCTTC.

This sequence joins TRBV19 and TRBJ2-1; 7 positions agree with TRBD1. The ends lost 6 bases at V and 9 bases at J; junction bases unmatched: 5. This CDR3 spans 12 amino acids. The germline V gene encodes CDR1 LNHDA and CDR2 SQIVND (reference sequence). The CDR3 sequence is CASSPGGSEQFF. The CDR3 DNA reads as TGTGCCAGTAGCCCAGGGGGAAGTGAGCAGTTCTTC.

The chain uses TRBV15 and TRBJ2-2, with TRBD1 identical over 7 bases. Germline V CDR1 and CDR2: LNHNV, YYDKDF (reference sequence). This CDR3 contains 18 residues. Germline trimming cut 0 bases from V and 0 bases from J; bases unmatched to any gene: 7. The CDR3 DNA sequence: TGTGCCACCAGCAGAGATCACGGACAGGACCCGAACACCGGGGAGCTGTTTTTT. This encodes CATSRDHGQDPNTGELFF.

In its sample, this clone was seen once. The gene calls are TRBV19 and TRBJ2-7; a weak D match, TRBD1 (5 bases). The CDR3 covers 14 residues. V was trimmed by 3 bases and J by 0 bases, leaving 9 bases between them. The germline V gene encodes CDR1 LNHDA and CDR2 SQIVND (reference sequence). CDR3 sequence (DNA): TGTGCCAGTAGTATTGTAGGGGCCTCCTACGAGCAGTACTTC. Protein product: CASSIVGASYEQYF.

This chain uses TRBV12-3 or TRBV12-4 with TRBJ2-7, with D hard to call. This CDR3 is built from 12 residues. V was clipped by 3 bases and J by 2 bases, with 5 bases between them. DNA of the CDR3: TGTGCCAGCAGTTTTACAGCCTACGAGCAGTACTTC. It yields the protein CASSFTAYEQYF.

This sequence joins TRBV30 and TRBJ1-1; 8 bases match TRBD1. V was pared by 5 bases and J by 5 bases, with 7 bases of the junction left unmatched. Germline V gene data show CDR1 as GTSNPN and CDR2 as SVGIG (reference sequence). This CDR3 is built from 13 residues. CDR3 sequence reads: CAWSQGAGTEAFF. DNA for the CDR3: TGTGCCTGGTCTCAGGGGGCAGGGACTGAAGCTTTCTTT.

This clone was seen a single time. This chain connects TRBV7-8 to TRBJ1-1, with TRBD1 identical over 7 bases. V shed 2 bases, J shed 2 bases, and the junction held 5 bases outside the gene matches. This CDR3 has 15 amino acids. CDR1 is SGHVS, CDR2 FQNEAQ, per germline. This CDR3 reads CASSLFTGENTEAFF. In DNA, the CDR3 is TGTGCCAGCAGCTTATTCACAGGGGAAAACACTGAAGCTTTCTTT.

A note on this clone: Different DNA sequences within this sample yield the same CDR3. The chain is built from TRBV25-1 and TRBJ2-5; D possibly corresponds to TRBD1 (6 bases). In germline, CDR1 is MGHDK, CDR2 SYGVNS. V lost 8 bases and J lost 5, with 12 bases in between. The CDR3 contains 12 residues. The DNA for the CDR3 is TGTGCCAGCGGCCAGGGGTCGGAGACCCAGTACTTC. Protein product: CASGQGSETQYF.

The rearrangement links TRBV15 to TRBJ2-7, with D possibly TRBD2 on 5 matching bases. Germline V gives CDR1 LNHNV, CDR2 YYDKDF (reference sequence). The CDR3 covers 15 residues. Trimming pared 0 bases from V and 2 bases from J, leaving 11 bases between. This CDR3 reads CATSREGRRAYEQYF. DNA of the CDR3: TGTGCCACCAGCAGAGAGGGGAGACGGGCCTACGAGCAGTACTTC.

This clone appeared a few times. The V and J genes are TRBV2 and TRBJ2-2; 13 nucleotides match TRBD2. V lost 7 bases to trimming and J lost 0 bases; unmatched junction nucleotides: 8. Looked up from germline, CDR1 is SNHLY and CDR2 is FYNNEI. The CDR3 sequence is 18 residues long. CDR3 coding DNA: TGTGCCAGCATTACAGGACTAGCGGGGGCCTCGAACACCGGGGAGCTGTTTTTT. Its protein is CASITGLAGASNTGELFF.

The chain recombines TRBV5-4 with TRBJ1-2; TRBD1 agrees at 9 bases. The trim removed 3 bases at V and 3 bases at J, leaving 3 bases unmatched. The CDR3 has 14 amino acids. From germline, CDR1 is SGHNT and CDR2 YYREEE (reference sequence). CDR3 nucleotide sequence: TGTGCCAGCAGCTCGAGACAGGGGGACTATGGCTACACCTTC. Its protein product is CASSSRQGDYGYTF.

The V and J genes are TRBV7-9 and TRBJ2-3; 10 bases agree with TRBD2. The junction had 4 bases not matched to a gene; V was cut back by 4 bases and J by 0 bases. Germline-derived CDR1 and CDR2 are SEHNR and FQNEAQ (reference sequence). The CDR3 is made up of 16 amino acids. CDR3 sequence reads: CASSSSSGGSTDTQYF. In DNA, the CDR3 is TGTGCCAGCAGCTCCTCTAGCGGGGGAAGCACAGATACGCAGTATTTT.

This sequence joins TRBV7-9 and TRBJ2-3, with TRBD2 matching 7 bases. The germline gives CDR1 SEHNR, CDR2 FQNEAQ (reference sequence). After removal of 2 bases from V and 5 bases from J, the junction contained 7 bases not matched to a gene. The CDR3 extends over 15 amino acids. CDR3: CASSLISGGEDTQYF. In DNA form, the CDR3 reads TGTGCCAGCAGCTTAATAAGTGGGGGGGAAGATACGCAGTATTTT.

This chain links TRBV19 with TRBJ2-5; 8 bases match TRBD2. V gave up 5 bases and J gave up 4 bases; unmatched junction bases: 3. The length of the CDR3 is 13 residues. Germline V gene sequence: CDR1 LNHDA, CDR2 SQIVND (reference sequence). The CDR3 DNA is TGTGCCAGTAGTCGCGGGAGGTTAGAGACCCAGTACTTC. Translated, it gives CASSRGRLETQYF.

This clone was seen once. The V and J genes are TRBV28 and TRBJ2-2; 9 positions match TRBD2. V lost 3 bases, J lost 4 bases, and 9 bases stayed unmatched. The germline gives CDR1 MDHEN, CDR2 SYDVKM. The CDR3 loop spans 17 amino acids. DNA for the CDR3: TGTGCCAGCAGTTTGGTTAGCGGGAGATTGGGCACCGGGGAGCTGTTTTTT. This codes for CASSLVSGRLGTGELFF.

The chain joins TRBV28 to TRBJ2-7; no definite D call. V shed 5 bases and J shed 0 bases, with 8 bases lying between them. The CDR3 is 13 residues long. Germline CDR1 is MDHEN and CDR2 is SYDVKM. CDR3 loop: CASSRRVSYEQYF. In nucleotides, the CDR3 is TGTGCCAGCAGTCGTCGGGTCTCCTACGAGCAGTACTTC.

The rearrangement uses TRBV10-3 and TRBJ2-5, with 11 nucleotides matching TRBD2. J was trimmed by 4 bases and V by 6 bases; bases with no gene match: 7. The CDR3 totals 15 residues. Germline assignment: CDR1 ENHRY and CDR2 SYGVKD. CDR3 region: CAISPTSGSGETQYF. In DNA form, the CDR3 reads TGTGCCATCAGCCCAACTAGCGGGAGCGGAGAGACCCAGTACTTC.

The chain joins TRBV11-2 to TRBJ2-1; TRBD1 might be the D (6 bases). V lost 6 bases, J lost 5 bases, and 20 bases lay in between. CDR3 length equals 16 residues. The germline CDR1 and CDR2 sequences are SGHAT and FQNNGV. DNA of the CDR3: TGTGCCAGCAGTCCTATGGACTGGGGGCAAGACAATGAGCAGTTCTTC. Amino acid sequence: CASSPMDWGQDNEQFF.

The chain uses TRBV21-1 and TRBJ1-1; TRBD1 is the table's D call, not checked against the DNA. TRBV21-1 is described as a pseudogene. The CDR3 spans 17 residues. CDR3 amino acids: CASSKSPDRQHNTEAFF. The CDR3 nucleotides are TGTGCCAGCAGCAAAAGCCCCGACAGACAACACAACACTGAAGCTTTCTTT.

With respect to this clone: This sample includes further DNA sequences coding for the same CDR3. The chain links TRBV18 to TRBJ1-3; weak D call: TRBD1 (6 bases). The CDR3 is 13 residues long. V was cut by 5 bases and J by 2 bases, with 7 bases left in between. CDR1 KGHSH and CDR2 LQKENI come from the germline V gene. CDR3 nucleotide sequence: TGTGCCAGCTCAGAGGGGGCTGGAAACACCATATATTTT. Translation gives CASSEGAGNTIYF.

The V gene is TRBV5-8, the J gene TRBJ2-4; 9 bases map to TRBD1. This CDR3 comprises 17 residues. Germline assignment: CDR1 SGHTS and CDR2 YDEGEE. The trim removed 2 bases at V and 1 base at J, leaving 7 bases unmatched. The CDR3 region is CASSFLWTGVAKNIQYF. The CDR3 coding sequence is TGTGCCAGCAGCTTCCTCTGGACAGGGGTCGCCAAAAACATTCAGTACTTC.

This chain connects TRBV4-1 to TRBJ2-3; D might be TRBD2 (6 bases). Per germline, CDR1 MGHRA and CDR2 YSYEKL. The CDR3 has 14 amino acids. V lost 1 base and J 6 bases, leaving 11 bases between the germline ends. The CDR3: CASSQVSSADTQYF. DNA for the CDR3: TGCGCCAGCAGCCAAGTATCTAGCGCTGATACGCAGTATTTT.

The gene calls are TRBV5-1 and TRBJ2-7, with TRBD2 identical over 11 bases. The CDR3 contains 16 residues. Germline V gives CDR1 SGHRS, CDR2 YFSETQ. The V segment lost 4 bases and the J segment 1 base; nucleotides outside the gene matches: 7. The CDR3 loop reads CASSLTGTSGSYEQYF. CDR3 in DNA: TGCGCCAGCAGCCTAACCGGGACTAGCGGTTCCTACGAGCAGTACTTC.

This chain uses TRBV5-8 with TRBJ2-3, with a possible D match to TRBD1 (5 bases). Germline loops: CDR1 SGHTS, CDR2 YDEGEE. This CDR3 comprises 16 residues. Trimming removed 0 bases from V and 2 bases from J, with 13 bases in between. The CDR3 DNA reads as TGTGCCAGCAGCTTGGGGGTTTCTGGACACACAGATACGCAGTATTTT. Protein: CASSLGVSGHTDTQYF.

The gene calls are TRBV4-2 and TRBJ2-2; perhaps TRBD1 as D (5 bases). Trimming took 0 bases from V and 3 from J, leaving 8 bases between them. The germline CDR1 and CDR2 sequences are LGHNA and YNFKEQ. The CDR3 loop spans 15 amino acids. CDR3 protein: CASSQEGRDTGELFF. DNA of the CDR3: TGTGCCAGCAGCCAAGAGGGGCGAGACACCGGGGAGCTGTTTTTT.